The 3 T cell receptor beta chains below all came from one sample that was sequenced in a study of CD8 T cells in ankylosing spondylitis. In TCRdb, the 5' RACE reads were re-called with MiXCR into one record per CDR3 protein. The sample has 400,000 to 450,000 distinct CDR3 sequences, 17% seen once; the top ten hold approximately 0.97%. Study observations and caveats: Roughly 8 highly homologous variants made up a TCR beta motif, and this motif appeared characteristic of ankylosing spondylitis blood.

These TCRs' antigens remain unknown. What was sequenced was blood, either unsorted or a sorted T cell fraction (not recorded which). Source of these receptors: a male donor with ankylosing spondylitis.

This chain connects TRBV10-3 to TRBJ2-7, with D perhaps TRBD2 (5 bases). This CDR3 region has 14 residues. V lost 2 bases, J lost 2 bases, and 10 bases lay in between. The germline gives CDR1 ENHRY, CDR2 SYGVKD. The CDR3 region is CAISEGEYPYEQYF. CDR3 DNA sequence: TGTGCCATCAGTGAGGGGGAGTACCCCTACGAGCAGTACTTC.

The rearrangement uses TRBV3-1 and TRBJ1-1; D gene uncertain. The CDR3 length is 13 residues. Trimming left V 0 bases short and J 9 bases short, with 11 bases between. Germline lookup yields CDR1 LGHDT and CDR2 YNNKEL (reference sequence). The CDR3 here is CASSQDSVGKAFF. The DNA for the CDR3 is TGTGCCAGCAGCCAAGATTCTGTAGGAAAAGCTTTCTTT. Complete variable domain (other parts from reference TRBV3-1 and TRBJ1-1): DTAVSQTPKYLVTQMGNDKSIKCEQNLGHDTMYWYKQDSKKFLKIMFSYNNKELIINETVPNRFSPKSPDKAHLNLHINSLELGDSAVYFCASSQDSVGKAFFGQGTRLTVV.

The CDR3 here is CASSKGRAANEKLFF. DNA of the CDR3: TGTGCCAGCAGCAAAGGACGGGCAGCTAATGAAAAACTGTTTTTT. V and J are TRBV21-1 and TRBJ1-4. TRBV21-1 has pseudogene status. The CDR3 covers 15 residues.